This T cell receptor beta chain is drawn from a study of radiotherapy plus CTLA-4 blockade in lung cancer. The overall study: In roughly 19% of patients, objective responses were seen; about 30% had disease control.

Study-wide findings and caveats: Interferon-beta, together with early blood T cell clone dynamics, reportedly best predicted response.

Repertoires were generated with immunoSEQ multiplex PCR, while TCRdb's copy carries only in-frame clones and drops some. The table has tens of thousands of clones, approximately 76% seen once. Trimming shortened V by 2 bases and J by 4 bases, and 15 bases separated the two germline ends. The CDR3 loop spans 16 amino acids. Germline V gene sequence: CDR1 MGHRA, CDR2 YSYEKL. This clone occurred a few times. The antigen is unknown. The J gene is TRBJ1-3, the V gene TRBV4-1; D unclear. The TCR sequence derives from a human donor with non-small cell lung cancer who had stable disease on radiotherapy plus ipilimumab. The input for sequencing was peripheral blood, taken from a patient treated with radiotherapy plus ipilimumab. The CDR3 DNA follows: TGCGCCAGCAGCCAATCGAATTCGAGGACCGGAAACACCATATATTTT. Its translation: CASSQSNSRTGNTIYF.